The 7 T cell receptor beta chains listed next were all sequenced from one sample in a study of blood T cell repertoires in COVID-19. TCRdb's table, derived via immunoSEQ multiplex PCR, lists solely in-frame clones and lacks some. The sample contains about 240,000 clones, around 84% of which appear only once. Sequences were obtained from peripheral blood. Receptors were obtained from a woman between 65 and 79 years old with active or convalescent COVID-19.

A word on this clone: Other DNA sequences of this sample code for an identical CDR3. This rearrangement joins TRBV7-2 to TRBJ1-2; the match to TRBD1 covers 10 bases. Germline V lookup: CDR1 SGHTA, CDR2 FQGNSA. V gave up 6 bases and J gave up 7 bases; unmatched junction bases: 8. This CDR3 is built from 14 residues. CDR3 protein: CASSLRDRGFGYTF. The CDR3 DNA sequence: TGTGCCAGCAGTTTAAGGGACAGGGGCTTTGGCTACACCTTC.

The chain recombines TRBV7-6 with TRBJ1-5, with D possibly matching TRBD1 (6 bases). The CDR3 contains 14 residues. The germline V gene encodes CDR1 SGHVS and CDR2 FNYEAQ. The ends were cut back, 5 bases at V and 1 base at J, with 9 bases in the middle. The CDR3 sequence: CASSEGTSNQPQHF. In DNA, the CDR3 is TGTGCCAGCAGCGAGGGGACAAGCAATCAGCCCCAGCATTTT.

The V gene is TRBV5-1, the J gene TRBJ1-5; D gene uncertain. Between the trimmed V and J ends, which lost 2 bases and 3 bases, there was a span of 6 bases. The CDR3 length is 13 residues. Germline V gene sequence: CDR1 SGHRS, CDR2 YFSETQ. CDR3 region: CASSLSYNQPQHF. For the CDR3, the DNA is TGCGCCAGCAGCTTAAGCTACAATCAGCCCCAGCATTTT.

The rearrangement joins TRBV19 to TRBJ1-5; a weak D match, TRBD1 (5 bases). CDR1 is LNHDA and CDR2 is SQIVND in the germline V gene (reference sequence). Trimming shortened V by 3 bases and J by 1 base, and 7 bases separated the two germline ends. The CDR3 sequence is 14 residues long. CDR3 amino acids: CASSMEGSNQPQHF. In DNA form, the CDR3 reads TGTGCCAGTAGTATGGAGGGGAGCAATCAGCCCCAGCATTTT. Together with reference TRBV19 and TRBJ1-5, the CDR3 gives the full variable domain: DGGITQSPKYLFRKEGQNVTLSCEQNLNHDAMYWYRQDPGQGLRLIYYSQIVNDFQKGDIAEGYSVSREKKESFPLTVTSAQKNPTAFYLCASSMEGSNQPQHFGDGTRLSIL.

In this sample, this clone turned up a few times. The chain recombines TRBV14 with TRBJ1-2; D call uncertain. V lost 1 base and J lost 2, with 11 bases in between. The length of the CDR3 is 15 residues. Germline V gives CDR1 SGHDN, CDR2 FVKESK. DNA for the CDR3: TGTGCCAGCAGCCAAGGCCCCGAGAGAAACTATGGCTACACCTTC. Its translation: CASSQGPERNYGYTF.

The chain is built from TRBV2 and TRBJ1-1, with 9 nucleotides matching TRBD1. Trimming at V came to 7 bases and at J to 6 bases, leaving 18 bases not matched to a gene. The germline V gene has CDR1 SNHLY and CDR2 FYNNEI. CDR3 length: 17 residues. The CDR3 region has the DNA TGTGCCAGCACCTGGGGTCCCCTCGGGACAGGGTATGCTGAAGCTTTCTTT. The encoded protein is CASTWGPLGTGYAEAFF.

This clone has a single count. This chain links TRBV27 with TRBJ2-3; D is perhaps TRBD2 (6 bases). Germline CDR1 and CDR2: MNHEY and SMNVEV (reference sequence). The ends were cut back, 3 bases at V and 6 bases at J, with 13 bases in the middle. This CDR3 spans 14 amino acids. CDR3 in DNA: TGTGCCAGCAGTTTTTGGGGGAGGCAGGATACGCAGTATTTT. It encodes CASSFWGRQDTQYF.